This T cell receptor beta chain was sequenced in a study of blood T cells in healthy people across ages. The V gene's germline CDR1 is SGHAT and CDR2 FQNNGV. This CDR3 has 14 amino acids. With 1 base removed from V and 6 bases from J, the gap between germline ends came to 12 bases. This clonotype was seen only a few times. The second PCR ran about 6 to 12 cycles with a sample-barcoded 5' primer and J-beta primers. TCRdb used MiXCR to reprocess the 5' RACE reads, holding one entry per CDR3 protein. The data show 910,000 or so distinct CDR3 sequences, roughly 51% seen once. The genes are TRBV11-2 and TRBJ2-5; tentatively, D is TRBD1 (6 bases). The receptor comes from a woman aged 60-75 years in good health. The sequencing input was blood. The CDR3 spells CASSLGSRGKTQYF. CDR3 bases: TGTGCCAGCAGCTTAGGCTCCAGGGGAAAGACCCAGTACTTC.